These T cell receptor beta chains were read from a single sample in a study of shared clonotypes between healthy human individuals. Measured with immunoSEQ multiplex PCR; TCRdb has only the in-frame clones, and not every one. The data hold 2 million to 2.5 million clones, with 95% observed a single time. The sequenced sample was naive CD4+ T cells sorted from blood. The receptors were sampled from a man aged 18 to 35 in good health. Each CDR3 is given with its conserved first and last residue. D genes are given only for firm matches. The size of a clone is reported for some rows only, either as once, few or many, or as a class for expanded clones.

J gene | clone size | V gene | D gene | CDR3 protein | CDR3 DNA
TRBJ1-3 | . | TRBV6-6 | . | CASSSGRSSGNTIYF | TGTGCCAGCAGCTCCGGAAGGAGCTCTGGAAACACCATATATTTT
TRBJ1-5 | . | TRBV30 | . | CAWSRSRDQPQHF | TGTGCCTGGAGTCGGAGCAGGGATCAGCCCCAGCATTTT
TRBJ2-3 | . | TRBV5-4 | TRBD2 | CASSSVAGGPADTQYF | TGTGCCAGCAGCTCAGTAGCGGGAGGGCCGGCAGATACGCAGTATTTT
TRBJ1-5 | . | TRBV19 | . | CASTLKTGDQSNQPQHF | TGTGCCAGTACCCTAAAGACGGGGGACCAAAGCAATCAGCCCCAGCATTTT
TRBJ1-6 | once | TRBV7-2 | . | CASSPTGDDNSPLHF | TGTGCCAGCAGCCCGACGGGGGATGACAATTCACCCCTCCACTTT
TRBJ2-1 | . | TRBV14 | TRBD2 | CASSLILTSGEHCNEQFF | TGTGCCAGCAGCCTTATACTAACTAGCGGGGAGCACTGCAATGAGCAGTTCTTC
TRBJ2-3 | . | TRBV4-1 | TRBD2 | CASDGRGLVVDTQYF | TGCGCCAGCGACGGGCGGGGACTAGTCGTAGATACGCAGTATTTT
TRBJ1-5 | . | TRBV6-5 | TRBD1 | CASSPDRGSNQPQHF | TGTGCCAGCAGTCCTGACAGGGGAAGCAATCAGCCCCAGCATTTT
TRBJ2-1 | . | TRBV6-1 | . | CASSLTGSYNEQFF | TGTGCCAGCAGCTTAACAGGGTCCTACAATGAGCAGTTCTTC
TRBJ1-5 | . | TRBV5-1 | . | CASSLAGDGNQPQHF | TGCGCCAGCAGCTTGGCCGGAGACGGCAATCAGCCCCAGCATTTT
TRBJ1-5 | . | TRBV6-1 | . | CASSMGSNQPQHF | TGTGCCAGCAGTATGGGTAGCAATCAGCCCCAGCATTTT
TRBJ1-1 | . | TRBV19 | TRBD1 | CASSNRGQIKITEAFF | TGTGCCAGTAGTAACAGGGGGCAGATTAAAATCACTGAAGCTTTCTTT
TRBJ1-4 | . | TRBV28 | . | CASSLQGGATNEKLFF | TGTGCCAGCAGTTTGCAGGGTGGTGCAACTAATGAAAAACTGTTTTTT
TRBJ2-7 | few | TRBV23-1 | TRBD1 | CLLTGTYEQYF | TGCCTCCTGACAGGGACATACGAGCAGTACTTC
TRBJ1-2 | . | TRBV18 | . | CASSPRGDGFGYTF | TGTGCCAGCTCACCACGCGGGGACGGGTTCGGCTACACCTTC
TRBJ2-1 | . | TRBV5-1 | . | CASSTTGNEQFF | TGCGCCAGCAGCACGACTGGCAATGAGCAGTTCTTC
TRBJ2-5 | . | TRBV9 | . | CASSVLTGYQETQYF | TGTGCCAGCAGCGTCCTGACAGGCTACCAAGAGACCCAGTACTTC